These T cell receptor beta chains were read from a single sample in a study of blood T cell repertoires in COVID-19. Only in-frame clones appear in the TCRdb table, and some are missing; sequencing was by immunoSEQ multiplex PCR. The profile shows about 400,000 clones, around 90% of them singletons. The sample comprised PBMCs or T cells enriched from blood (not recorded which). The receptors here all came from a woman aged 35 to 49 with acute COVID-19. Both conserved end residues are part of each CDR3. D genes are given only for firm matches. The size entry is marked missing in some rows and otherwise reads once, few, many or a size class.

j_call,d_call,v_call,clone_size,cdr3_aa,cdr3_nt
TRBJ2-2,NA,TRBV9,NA,CASSPRWTGELFF,TGTGCCAGCAGCCCCCGGTGGACCGGGGAGCTGTTTTTT
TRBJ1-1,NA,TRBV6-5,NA,CASTAGAEMNTEAFF,TGTGCCAGCACGGCAGGGGCCGAAATGAACACTGAAGCTTTCTTT
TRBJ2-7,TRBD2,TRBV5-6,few,CASSFYSGSYEQYF,TGTGCCAGCAGCTTCTATAGCGGGTCCTACGAGCAGTACTTC
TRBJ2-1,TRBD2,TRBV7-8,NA,CASGSPGGGASYNEQFF,TGTGCCAGCGGATCCCCTGGCGGGGGGGCCTCCTACAATGAGCAGTTCTTC
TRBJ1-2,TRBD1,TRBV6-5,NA,CASSPGQAYGYTF,TGTGCCAGCAGTCCGGGACAGGCCTATGGCTACACCTTC
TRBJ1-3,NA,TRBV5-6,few,CASSFYVSGNTIYF,TGTGCCAGCAGCTTCTATGTGTCTGGAAACACCATATATTTT
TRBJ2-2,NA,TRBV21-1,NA,CASSPWAVTGELFF,TGTGCCAGCAGCCCCTGGGCTGTCACCGGGGAGCTGTTTTTT
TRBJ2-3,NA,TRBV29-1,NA,CSLRLRLTDTQYF,TGCAGCCTCCGACTGAGGTTGACGGATACGCAGTATTTT
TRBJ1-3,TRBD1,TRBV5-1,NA,CASSLTGGNGNTIYF,TGCGCCAGCAGCTTAACAGGGGGCAATGGAAACACCATATATTTT
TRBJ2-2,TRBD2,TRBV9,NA,CASSVATGGTGELFF,TGTGCCAGCAGCGTAGCGACGGGGGGGACCGGGGAGCTGTTTTTT
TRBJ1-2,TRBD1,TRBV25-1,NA,CARGTGENYGYTF,TGTGCCAGGGGGACAGGGGAAAACTATGGCTACACCTTC
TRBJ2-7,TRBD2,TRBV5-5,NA,CASSRDGTNEQYF,TGTGCCAGCAGCAGGGACGGGACTAACGAGCAGTACTTC
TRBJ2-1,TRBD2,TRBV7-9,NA,CASSSGLAGGIYNEQFF,TGTGCCAGCAGCTCGGGACTAGCGGGGGGTATTTACAATGAGCAGTTCTTC
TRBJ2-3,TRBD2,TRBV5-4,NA,CASSLLAGATDTQYF,TGTGCCAGCAGCTTGTTAGCGGGGGCCACAGATACGCAGTATTTT
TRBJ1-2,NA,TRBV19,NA,CASRPGTPNYGYTF,TGTGCCAGTCGCCCCGGGACACCTAACTATGGCTACACCTTC
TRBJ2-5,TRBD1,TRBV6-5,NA,CASRRQGATQYF,TGTGCCAGCAGGCGACAGGGTGCGACCCAGTACTTC
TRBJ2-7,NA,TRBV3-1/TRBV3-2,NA,CASSQDARPQDEQYF,TGTGCCAGCAGCCAAGATGCACGGCCCCAGGACGAGCAGTACTTC
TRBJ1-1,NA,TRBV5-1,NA,CASSLVSGSTEAFF,TGCGCCAGCAGCTTGGTTTCAGGGTCGACTGAAGCTTTCTTT
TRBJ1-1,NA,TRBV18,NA,CASSPPLTNTEAFF,TGTGCCAGCTCACCACCTCTTACTAACACTGAAGCTTTCTTT
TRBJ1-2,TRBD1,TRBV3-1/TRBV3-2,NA,CASSQDQGARFGYTF,TGTGCCAGCAGCCAGGATCAGGGGGCTCGGTTTGGCTACACCTTC
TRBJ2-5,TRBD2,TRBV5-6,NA,CASSLGLAGGNNHKRPQYF,TGTGCCAGCAGCTTAGGACTAGCGGGGGGAAACAATCACAAGAGACCCCAGTACTTC
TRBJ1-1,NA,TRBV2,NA,CASSVGRTAEAFF,TGTGCCAGCAGTGTGGGGCGGACCGCTGAAGCTTTCTTT